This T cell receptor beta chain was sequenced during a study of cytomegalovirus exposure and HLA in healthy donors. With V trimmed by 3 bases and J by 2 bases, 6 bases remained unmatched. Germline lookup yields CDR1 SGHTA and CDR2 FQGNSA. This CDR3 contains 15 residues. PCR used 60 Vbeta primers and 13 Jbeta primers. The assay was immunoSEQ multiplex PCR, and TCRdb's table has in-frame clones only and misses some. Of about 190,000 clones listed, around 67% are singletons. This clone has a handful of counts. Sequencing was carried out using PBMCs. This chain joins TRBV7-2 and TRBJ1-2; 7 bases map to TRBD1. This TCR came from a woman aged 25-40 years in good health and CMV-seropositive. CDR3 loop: CASSLGWTGNYGYTF. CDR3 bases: TGTGCCAGCAGCTTGGGTTGGACAGGCAACTATGGCTACACCTTC.